Listed below are T cell receptor beta chains from one sample, sequenced in a study of response to subunit inactivated influenza vaccine. Each CDR3 protein gets one entry after TCRdb re-called the RT-PCR reads with MiXCR. The sample shows 500,000 to 600,000 distinct CDR3 sequences, approximately 15% of them seen only once. The source material was CD4+ T cells sorted from PBMCs, sampled around 2 years after vaccination. The receptors were gathered from a man aged 45 to 75 who received an inactivated influenza vaccine. CDR3s include the opening cysteine and the closing phenylalanine or tryptophan. Each record gives: CDR3 DNA, CDR3 protein, V gene, D gene, clone size, J gene. D genes are given only for firm matches. Rows give clone size only sometimes, using once, few, many, or a class for an expanded clone.

TGTGCCAGCAGCTTAGCGGGCTGGACAGATACGCAGTATTTT	CASSLAGWTDTQYF	TRBV11-2	-	-	TRBJ2-3
TGCGCCAGCAGCCCAGGACAGGGGACCCAATATGGCTACACCTTC	CASSPGQGTQYGYTF	TRBV5-1	TRBD1	few	TRBJ1-2
TGTGCCAGCAGTAGACAAGGGCCGGAGACCCAGTACTTC	CASSRQGPETQYF	TRBV12-3/TRBV12-4	-	-	TRBJ2-5
TGTGCCAGTAGTAAGGAGACCGGCGGGGGTTCACCCCTCCACTTT	CASSKETGGGSPLHF	TRBV19	-	few	TRBJ1-6
TGCAGCGTTTTCCAGGGGGGCCAAGATGCTGAAGCTTTCTTT	CSVFQGGQDAEAFF	TRBV29-1	TRBD1	many	TRBJ1-1
TGTGCCAGCTCAAACCGGGACTGGGGGGAAGAGACCCAGTACTTC	CASSNRDWGEETQYF	TRBV6-1	-	few	TRBJ2-5
TGTGCCAGCAGCTTCCAGGGGGACAGGGGTGGCGAGCAGTACTTC	CASSFQGDRGGEQYF	TRBV7-9	TRBD1	-	TRBJ2-7
TGCGCCAGCAGTTTGGCCCTGCAGGGTCAAGAGACCCAGTACTTC	CASSLALQGQETQYF	TRBV5-1	-	few	TRBJ2-5
TGCGCCAGCAGCCTCCAGGGGAGGGGGGCGTCCACTGAAGCTTTCTTT	CASSLQGRGASTEAFF	TRBV5-1	-	few	TRBJ1-1
TGTGCCAGCAGGGGAACCACCGGGGGCTTTGCCTATGGCTACACCTTC	CASRGTTGGFAYGYTF	TRBV6-2/TRBV6-3	-	-	TRBJ1-2
TGTGCCAGCAGCTTGGCTTTGTTGGGGGTCTACGCTGAAGCTTTCTTT	CASSLALLGVYAEAFF	TRBV5-5	-	few	TRBJ1-1
TGCAGTGCTAGTGCAGGGTCCGTGGACACTGAAGCTTTCTTT	CSASAGSVDTEAFF	TRBV20-1	-	few	TRBJ1-1
TGTGCCTGGGGGCGGAGAGGGGTCCAGCCCCAGCATTTT	CAWGRRGVQPQHF	TRBV30	-	-	TRBJ1-5
TGCAGTGCTATGTGGCAGGGTGGGAATCAGCCCCAGCATTTT	CSAMWQGGNQPQHF	TRBV20-1	-	once	TRBJ1-5
TGCAGTGCTAGAGGCGGGAATGAAAAACTGTTTTTT	CSARGGNEKLFF	TRBV20-1	-	few	TRBJ1-4
TGTGCCAGCAGTTCATACAAAGCGGGGGGGTACGAGCAGTACTTC	CASSSYKAGGYEQYF	TRBV6-5	TRBD2	few	TRBJ2-7
TGCGCCAGCAGCTTGGCCATGGAGTCTAGGAACACCGGGGAGCTGTTTTTT	CASSLAMESRNTGELFF	TRBV5-1	-	-	TRBJ2-2
TGTGCCAGCCGGGACAGGGCGTTATATGAGCAGTTCTTC	CASRDRALYEQFF	TRBV6-1	TRBD1	-	TRBJ2-1
TGTGCCAGCAGCCATGGCCTCGGGACTAGCGGGGGGGCCAGCACCGGGGAGCTGTTTTTT	CASSHGLGTSGGASTGELFF	TRBV3-1	TRBD2	-	TRBJ2-2
TGTGCCAGCAGCTTATTACGGGGCTCCTACGAGCAGTACTTC	CASSLLRGSYEQYF	TRBV7-2	-	-	TRBJ2-7
TGCAGTGCTCCGCACCCAGGGGGTCGGGTCGATGGCTACACCTTC	CSAPHPGGRVDGYTF	TRBV20-1	TRBD1	-	TRBJ1-2
TGTGCCAGCAGCGTATCCGGGGGCCTTAGGGAGACCCAGTACTTC	CASSVSGGLRETQYF	TRBV9	-	-	TRBJ2-5
TGCAGTGCTTCTGGACAGCCAAACGGTGCTCCGTACGAGCAGTACTTC	CSASGQPNGAPYEQYF	TRBV20-1	-	many	TRBJ2-7
TGTGCCAGCAGCTTTAATGGGCGCAGGGAGACCCAGTACTTC	CASSFNGRRETQYF	TRBV7-2	-	few	TRBJ2-5
TGTGCCAGCAGCCTCCGGGGCGGGAGGAACACCGGGGAGCTGTTTTTT	CASSLRGGRNTGELFF	TRBV11-3	TRBD2	few	TRBJ2-2